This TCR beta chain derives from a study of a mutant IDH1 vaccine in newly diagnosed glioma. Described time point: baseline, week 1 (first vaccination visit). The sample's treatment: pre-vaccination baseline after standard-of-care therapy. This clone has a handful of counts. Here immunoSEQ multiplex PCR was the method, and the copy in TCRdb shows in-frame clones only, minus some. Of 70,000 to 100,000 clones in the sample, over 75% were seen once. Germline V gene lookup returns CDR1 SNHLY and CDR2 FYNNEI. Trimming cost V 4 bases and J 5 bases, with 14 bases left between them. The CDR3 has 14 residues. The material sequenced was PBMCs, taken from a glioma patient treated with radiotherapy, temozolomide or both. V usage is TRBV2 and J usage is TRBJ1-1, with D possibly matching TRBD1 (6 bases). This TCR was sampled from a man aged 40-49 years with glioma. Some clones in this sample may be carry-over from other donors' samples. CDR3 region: CASSVLGAGTEAFF. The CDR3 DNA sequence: TGTGCCAGCAGTGTCCTGGGGGCAGGGACTGAAGCTTTCTTT. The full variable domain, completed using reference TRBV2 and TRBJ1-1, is EPEVTQTPSHQVTQMGQEVILRCVPISNHLYFYWYRQILGQKVEFLVSFYNNEISEKSEIFDDQFSVERPDGSNFTLKIRSTKLEDSAMYFCASSVLGAGTEAFFGQGTRLTVV.